A single sample gave rise to the 13 T cell receptor beta chains below, sequenced in a study of response to subunit inactivated influenza vaccine. TCRdb used MiXCR to reprocess the RT-PCR reads, holding one entry per CDR3 protein. The sample has over 400,000 distinct CDR3 sequences; 9.5% to 12% are singletons. Sequenced here: PBMCs from blood, sampled 45 days after vaccination. The receptors originated from a man over 45 who received an inactivated influenza vaccine.

This clonotype has a count of ten or more. V and J are TRBV5-1 and TRBJ2-5, with TRBD2 identical over 9 bases. Trimming at V came to 5 bases and at J to 2 bases, leaving 7 bases not matched to a gene. CDR1 and CDR2 (germline): SGHRS, YFSETQ. This CDR3 has 15 residues. CDR3 amino acids: CASSRVSGRQETQYF. The DNA for the CDR3 is TGCGCCAGCAGTCGGGTTAGCGGGAGACAAGAGACCCAGTACTTC.

This CDR3 reads CASSLTGVAGELFF. CDR3 coding DNA: TGTGCCAGCAGCTTAACTGGAGTTGCCGGGGAGCTGTTTTTT. This chain uses TRBV7-2 with TRBJ2-2, with no clear D. V dropped 2 bases and J dropped 6 bases, with 10 bases sitting between them. CDR1 SGHTA and CDR2 FQGNSA come from the germline V gene. This CDR3 region has 14 residues.

The rearrangement joins TRBV7-8 to TRBJ2-1, with 8 positions matching TRBD2. Germline CDR1 SGHVS, CDR2 FQNEAQ. The V and J ends lost 7 bases and 4 bases, in that order; junction bases with no gene match: 9. The CDR3 is 15 amino acids. In DNA, the CDR3 is TGTGCCAGCACCGGGAACGGGGGGGGTTACAATGAGCAGTTCTTC. It encodes CASTGNGGGYNEQFF. Based on the CDR3 plus reference TRBV7-8 and TRBJ2-1, the full variable domain is GAGVSQSPRYKVAKRGQDVALRCDPISGHVSLFWYQQALGQGPEFLTYFQNEAQLDKSGLPSDRFFAERPEGSVSTLKIQRTQQEDSAVYLCASTGNGGGYNEQFFGPGTRLTVL.

This clonotype has more than one count but fewer than ten. The chain joins TRBV5-1 to TRBJ2-3, with 8 nucleotides matching TRBD1. The CDR3 totals 16 residues. V lost 4 bases to trimming and J lost 0 bases; unmatched junction nucleotides: 7. Germline loops: CDR1 SGHRS, CDR2 YFSETQ. This chain's CDR3 is CASSAGQGPSTDTQYF. DNA of the CDR3: TGCGCCAGCAGCGCCGGACAGGGCCCTAGCACAGATACGCAGTATTTT.

This clonotype was detected ten times or more. V gene TRBV6-6 combines with J gene TRBJ2-7; a possible D gene is TRBD1 (5 bases). This CDR3 is built from 13 residues. Trimming cost V 2 bases and J 6 bases, with 11 bases left between them. Germline V gene data show CDR1 as MNHNY and CDR2 as SVGAGI (reference sequence). CDR3 region: CASSYAEQVEQYF. CDR3 nucleotides: TGTGCCAGCAGTTACGCGGAACAGGTCGAGCAGTACTTC.

This clonotype was counted a few times. J is TRBJ2-1 and V is TRBV28; possible D gene TRBD1, 6 bases. This CDR3 comprises 12 residues. Trimming pared 5 bases from V and 10 bases from J, leaving 12 bases between. The germline V gene encodes CDR1 MDHEN and CDR2 SYDVKM. CDR3 sequence reads: CASSELQGEQFF. The CDR3 nucleotides read TGTGCCAGCAGTGAGCTACAGGGAGAGCAGTTCTTC. The full variable domain, its missing parts supplied by reference TRBV28 and TRBJ2-1, is DVKVTQSSRYLVKRTGEKVFLECVQDMDHENMFWYRQDPGLGLRLIYFSYDVKMKEKGDIPEGYSVSREKKERFSLILESASTNQTSMYLCASSELQGEQFFGPGTRLTVL.

This clonotype was counted between two and nine times. The chain carries TRBV7-2 and TRBJ2-1; TRBD2 is a possible D gene (6 bases). Germline V gene lookup returns CDR1 SGHTA and CDR2 FQGNSA. The CDR3 totals 11 residues. Trimming removed 2 bases from V and 14 bases from J, with 10 bases in between. In DNA, the CDR3 is TGTGCCAGCAGCTTAAGGGCGGGAAAGTTCTTC. As protein: CASSLRAGKFF.

There are a few counts of this clonotype. The chain links TRBV7-2 to TRBJ2-7; no clear D. Per germline, CDR1 SGHTA and CDR2 FQGNSA. The V and J ends lost 5 bases and 7 bases respectively, with 18 bases between them. The CDR3 contains 14 residues. CDR3 amino acids: CASSPRLEYYEQYF. Written as DNA, the CDR3 is TGTGCCAGCAGCCCCAGGCTTGAATATTATGAGCAGTACTTC.

This clonotype was seen many times. The chain employs TRBV11-1 and TRBJ2-1, with TRBD2 identical over 10 bases. V trimming: 4 bases; J trimming: 2 bases; junction bases outside the gene matches: 8. The CDR3 spans 17 residues. Germline assignment: CDR1 SGHAT and CDR2 FQDESV (reference sequence). The CDR3 bases are TGTGCCAGCAGCTGGCTAGCGGGAGTTGGGCCCTACAATGAGCAGTTCTTC. This codes for CASSWLAGVGPYNEQFF.

In this sample, this clonotype turned up many times. The chain carries TRBV29-1 and TRBJ2-2; TRBD1 matches at 8 bases. This CDR3 has 13 residues. Germline V gene data show CDR1 as SQVTM and CDR2 as ANQGSEA. The V gene end was trimmed by 5 bases and the J gene end by 6 bases; junction bases not matched to a gene: 5. The CDR3 loop is CSVMSGGPGELFF. CDR3 sequence (DNA): TGCAGCGTTATGTCAGGGGGCCCCGGGGAGCTGTTTTTT.

This clonotype was seen only a few times. This chain connects TRBV7-9 to TRBJ1-2; D not certain. V dropped 7 bases and J dropped 5 bases, with 11 bases sitting between them. Germline CDR1 is SEHNR and CDR2 is FQNEAQ (reference sequence). CDR3 length: 12 residues. CDR3 loop: CASTELLYGYTF. CDR3 bases: TGTGCCAGCACCGAACTCCTATATGGCTACACCTTC.

The chain is built from TRBV6-1 and TRBJ1-6, with D perhaps matching TRBD1 (5 bases). The germline V gene encodes CDR1 MNHNS and CDR2 SASEGT. V lost 0 bases to trimming and J lost 7 bases, with 10 bases between them. The CDR3 runs 15 residues. The CDR3 sequence: CASSEAAQGNSPLHF. The CDR3 coding sequence is TGTGCCAGCAGTGAAGCCGCGCAGGGAAATTCACCCCTCCACTTT.

This clonotype was seen only a few times. This rearrangement joins TRBV7-2 to TRBJ2-5; D ambiguous. The CDR3 length is 12 residues. The germline V gene encodes CDR1 SGHTA and CDR2 FQGNSA. The V end was cut by 3 bases, the J end by 3 bases, with 5 bases between. The CDR3 DNA is TGTGCCAGCAGCTTTCGAAAAGAGACCCAGTACTTC. It yields the protein CASSFRKETQYF.